What follows is one TCR beta chain and its context. What it binds is unknown. These data originate in a study of T-cell memory formation after mild COVID-19. The overall study: TCR clusters were mostly confined to one donor each.

TCRdb reprocessed the 5' RACE reads via MiXCR and lists one record per CDR3 protein. The data show about 130,000 distinct CDR3 sequences, around 6.3% seen once. CDR1 is SQVTM and CDR2 is ANQGSEA in the germline V gene. The CDR3 spans 17 residues. The V and J ends lost 8 bases and 6 bases, in that order; junction bases with no gene match: 22. Study conclusions and caveats: The authors did not confirm SARS-CoV-2 specificity of second-wave clones peaking day 37. CD4+ bias marked clones expanding day 15 to 37, unlike balanced contracting clones. Some clones that responded turned up in pre-infection memory, which suggests that cross-reactive memory joined in.

Material: PBMCs or a T cell subset sorted from them (not recorded which). The TCR was taken from an adult woman who had mild COVID-19 (a few samples of this study predate the infection). Cell type and time point are not known. The V and J genes are TRBV29-1 and TRBJ1-5; 7 bases line up with TRBD1. The DNA of the CDR3 is TGCAGCCTACTACAGGGGTGGGCAATCATTTCGACTCAGCCCCAGCATTTT. Protein product: CSLLQGWAIISTQPQHF.